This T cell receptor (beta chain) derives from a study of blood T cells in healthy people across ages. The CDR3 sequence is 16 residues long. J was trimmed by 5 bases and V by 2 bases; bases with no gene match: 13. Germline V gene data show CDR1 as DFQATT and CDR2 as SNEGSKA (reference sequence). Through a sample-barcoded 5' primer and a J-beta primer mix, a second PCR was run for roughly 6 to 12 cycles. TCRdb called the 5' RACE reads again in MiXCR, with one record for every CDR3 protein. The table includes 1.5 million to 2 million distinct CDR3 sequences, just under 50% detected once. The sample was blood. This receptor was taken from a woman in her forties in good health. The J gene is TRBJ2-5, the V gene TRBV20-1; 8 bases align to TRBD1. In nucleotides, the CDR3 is TGCAGTGCTAGATCGATCCCCAGGGGGCGCGGGGAGACCCAGTACTTC. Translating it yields CSARSIPRGRGETQYF.